A selection of T cell receptor beta chains follows, all from one sample in a study of blood T cell repertoires in COVID-19. Libraries were prepared by immunoSEQ multiplex PCR; TCRdb keeps only in-frame clonotypes and omits some of them. The sample records a few hundred thousand clones, more than 80% being singletons. Specimen: peripheral blood. The source of these receptors is a woman in her 30s with COVID-19, enrolled during active disease. The CDR3 runs from the conserved cysteine through the conserved F or W. D genes are given only for firm matches. The size entry is marked missing in some rows and otherwise reads once, few, many or a size class.

abundance | j_gene | v_gene | d_gene | CDR3nt | CDR3aa
NA | TRBJ1-5 | TRBV6-4 | NA | TGTGCCAGCAGTTTCCTTGGGCCCTGGGTCCAGCCCCAGCATTTT | CASSFLGPWVQPQHF
few | TRBJ1-1 | TRBV6-5 | TRBD1 | TGTGCCAGCAGACCTACGACAGGGGAAGCTTTCTTT | CASRPTTGEAFF
NA | TRBJ1-1 | TRBV5-1 | NA | TGCGCCAGCAGCTTGGACCTCAGAATACTGAACACTGAAGCTTTCTTT | CASSLDLRILNTEAFF
NA | TRBJ2-7 | TRBV7-2 | NA | TGTGCCAGCAGCCAGGCGAACAGATTCTACGAGCAGTACTTC | CASSQANRFYEQYF
once | TRBJ2-1 | TRBV28 | NA | TGTGCCAGCAGCCCTATCGGGGGACAGTCGGTGTCCAATGAGCAGTTCTTC | CASSPIGGQSVSNEQFF
NA | TRBJ1-5 | TRBV10-3 | TRBD1 | TGTGCCATCAGTGAGTTAGGGGGCAGGCCCGGTCAGCCCCAGCATTTT | CAISELGGRPGQPQHF
NA | TRBJ1-6 | TRBV5-4 | NA | TGTGCCAGCAGCCCGGGACAAGGGAACTCACCCCTCCACTTT | CASSPGQGNSPLHF
NA | TRBJ1-2 | TRBV19 | NA | TGTGCCAGCACTAGTGGGGAGGGGCCTGGGGGCTACACCTTC | CASTSGEGPGGYTF
once | TRBJ2-2 | TRBV4-2 | NA | TGTGCCAGCACCCCAAGATTGGACAGAAACACCGGGGAGCTGTTTTTT | CASTPRLDRNTGELFF
NA | TRBJ1-2 | TRBV15 | NA | TGTGCCACCAGCGGCCAGTCCAGTGGCTACACCTTC | CATSGQSSGYTF
NA | TRBJ2-2 | TRBV19 | TRBD1 | TGTGCCAGTAGTATTGGGACAGGGGACAACACCGGGGAGCTGTTTTTT | CASSIGTGDNTGELFF
NA | TRBJ1-4 | TRBV30 | NA | TGTGCCTGGAGTCAAGAATACGGTGCAACTAATGAAAAACTGTTTTTT | CAWSQEYGATNEKLFF
NA | TRBJ2-7 | TRBV7-9 | TRBD1 | TGTGCCAGCAGCCGGGTGGGACAGGGGGCGGTCGAGCAGTACTTC | CASSRVGQGAVEQYF
NA | TRBJ1-5 | TRBV3-1/TRBV3-2 | NA | TGTGCCAGCAGCCAAGGTGGAGCCCGTCTTTTGCCCCAGCATTTT | CASSQGGARLLPQHF
NA | TRBJ2-2 | TRBV5-5 | NA | TGTGCCAGCAGCTACAAGAACACCGGGGAGCTGTTTTTT | CASSYKNTGELFF
NA | TRBJ2-2 | TRBV7-6 | NA | TGTGCCAGCAGCATCGCCTTTAACAGGACCTCCGGGGAGCTGTTTTTT | CASSIAFNRTSGELFF
NA | TRBJ2-1 | TRBV11-2 | TRBD2 | TGTGCCAGCAGCGCCGAGGTGTGGACTAGCGGGAGGGCGTCGAGGGTGTTCTTC | CASSAEVWTSGRASRVFF
NA | TRBJ1-2 | TRBV3-1/TRBV3-2 | TRBD1 | TGTGCCAGCAGCTTCGGCGGGACAGGCCTCAGGTATGGCTACACCTTC | CASSFGGTGLRYGYTF
NA | TRBJ1-2 | TRBV29-1 | NA | TGCAGCGTTGACAGGACCAGGGCTGGCTACACCTTC | CSVDRTRAGYTF
few | TRBJ2-2 | TRBV3-1/TRBV3-2 | NA | TGTGCCAGCAGCCACAGGGTGCGAACCGGGGAGCTGTTTTTT | CASSHRVRTGELFF
NA | TRBJ2-2 | TRBV7-9 | TRBD1 | TGTGCCAGCAGCCCCACCACCGGGACAGCGAACACCGGGGAGCTGTTTTTT | CASSPTTGTANTGELFF
NA | TRBJ1-5 | TRBV5-1 | NA | TGCGCCAGCAGCCTACAGGGCCCTGATCAGCCCCAGCATTTT | CASSLQGPDQPQHF
NA | TRBJ1-6 | TRBV6-2/TRBV6-3 | TRBD1 | TGTGCCAGCAGCCACGGGGCCTTACAGGGGAGCGATTCACCCCTCCACTTT | CASSHGALQGSDSPLHF